This entry lists 3 T cell receptor beta chains sequenced from one sample in a study of blood T cells in healthy people across ages. Next came a second PCR, run for roughly 7 to 12 cycles, which used a sample-barcoded 5' primer along with a J-beta primer mix. TCRdb re-called the 5' RACE reads with MiXCR, one entry per CDR3 protein. Here the sample spans hundreds of thousands of distinct CDR3 sequences, about 30% being singletons. Sequenced input: blood. These receptors were taken from a woman aged 80 or over in good health.

The chain recombines TRBV6-2 or TRBV6-3 with TRBJ1-5; 8 bases fit TRBD1. Per germline, CDR1 MNHEY and CDR2 SVGEGT. CDR3 length: 16 residues. V gave up 10 bases and J gave up 2 bases; unmatched junction bases: 13. Here the CDR3 DNA reads TGTGCCAACCGAGGACAGGGCGGTTTAGGCAATCAGCCCCAGCATTTT. Protein sequence: CANRGQGGLGNQPQHF.

This clonotype was picked up many times. The J gene is TRBJ2-7, the V gene TRBV5-1, with D possibly TRBD2 on 5 matching bases. This CDR3 comprises 14 residues. Germline V gene lookup returns CDR1 SGHRS and CDR2 YFSETQ. V lost 0 bases to trimming and J lost 0 bases, with 7 bases between them. The CDR3 sequence: CASSLAGNSYEQYF. The CDR3 DNA sequence: TGCGCCAGCAGCTTGGCGGGGAACTCCTACGAGCAGTACTTC.

This clonotype has a count of ten or more. The gene calls are TRBV7-7 and TRBJ2-7; the D is unclear. The CDR3 is made up of 14 amino acids. The V and J ends lost 1 base and 6 bases respectively, with 13 bases between them. CDR1 SSHAT and CDR2 FNYEAQ come from the germline V gene (reference sequence). Here the CDR3 reads CASSLGLSVGEQYF. CDR3 in DNA: TGTGCCAGCAGCTTAGGACTTTCCGTGGGCGAGCAGTACTTC.